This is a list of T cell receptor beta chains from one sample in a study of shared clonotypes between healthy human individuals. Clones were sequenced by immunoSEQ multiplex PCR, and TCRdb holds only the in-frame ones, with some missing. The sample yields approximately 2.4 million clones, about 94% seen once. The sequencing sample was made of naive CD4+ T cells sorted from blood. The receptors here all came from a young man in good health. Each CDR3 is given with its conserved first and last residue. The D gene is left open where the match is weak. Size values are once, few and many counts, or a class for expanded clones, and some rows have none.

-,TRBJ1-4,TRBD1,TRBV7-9,TGTGCCAGCAGCTTGGGGACAGGGCGAGAAAAACTGTTTTTT,CASSLGTGREKLFF
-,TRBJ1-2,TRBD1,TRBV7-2,TGTGCCAGCAGCTTTTTACAGGGGAATGGCTACACCTTC,CASSFLQGNGYTF
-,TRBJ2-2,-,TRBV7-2,TGTGCCAGCAGCCTCAAAGACACCGGGGAGCTGTTTTTT,CASSLKDTGELFF
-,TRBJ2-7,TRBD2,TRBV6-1,TGTGCCAGCAGTGAATCCAGCGGGGGGCCCTACGAGCAGTACTTC,CASSESSGGPYEQYF
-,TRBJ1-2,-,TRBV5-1,TGCGCCAGCAGTCAGGGAGCGGCAAACTATGGCTACACCTTC,CASSQGAANYGYTF
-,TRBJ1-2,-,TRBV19,TGTGCCAGTAGTAGCGGACATACAGCTAACTATGGCTACACCTTC,CASSSGHTANYGYTF
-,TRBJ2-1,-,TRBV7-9,TGTGCCAGCAGCCCCGGCTACAATGAGCAGTTCTTC,CASSPGYNEQFF
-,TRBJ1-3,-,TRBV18,TGTGCCAGCTCCCGGGGCGGCGGCTCTGGAAACACCATATATTTT,CASSRGGGSGNTIYF
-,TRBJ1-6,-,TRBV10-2,TGCGCCAGCAGTGAGTTGAGCTCCTATAATTCACCCCTCCACTTT,CASSELSSYNSPLHF
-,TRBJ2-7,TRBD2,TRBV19,TGTGCCAGTAGTCCGGGAGGGCCTGGGGTTTCCTACGAGCAGTACTTC,CASSPGGPGVSYEQYF
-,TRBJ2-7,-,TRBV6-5,TGTGCCAGCAGCCCCTACACAGGGACCTACGAGCAGTACTTC,CASSPYTGTYEQYF
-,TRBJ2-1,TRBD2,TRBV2,TGTGCCAGCATGAAGAGGCTAGCGGGGGGCAATGAGCAGTTCTTC,CASMKRLAGGNEQFF
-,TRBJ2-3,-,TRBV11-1,TGTGCCAGCAGCTTTCCTGGGGGCACAGATACGCAGTATTTT,CASSFPGGTDTQYF
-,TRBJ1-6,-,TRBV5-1,TGCGCCAGCAGCCATGACGGACTAGGTAATTCACCCCTCCACTTT,CASSHDGLGNSPLHF
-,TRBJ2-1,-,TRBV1,TGCACCAGCAGCCAAGATAAGGAAGACGATGAGCAGTTCTTC,CTSSQDKEDDEQFF
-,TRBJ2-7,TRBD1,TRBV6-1,TGTGCCAGCAGTGCCCCGGGACAGAGAAGCTCCTACGAGCAGTACTTC,CASSAPGQRSSYEQYF
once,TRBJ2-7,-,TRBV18,TGTGCCAGCTCACCTACAGGCCACTCAACCTACGAGCAGTACTTC,CASSPTGHSTYEQYF
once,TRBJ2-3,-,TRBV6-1,TGTGCCAGCAGTGAAGGTGTTGGGACCACAGATACGCAGTATTTT,CASSEGVGTTDTQYF
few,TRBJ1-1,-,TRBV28,TGTGCCAGCACAGGGAACACTGAAGCTTTCTTT,CASTGNTEAFF
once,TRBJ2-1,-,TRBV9,TGTGCCAGCAGCGTACAACCACACAATGAGCAGTTCTTC,CASSVQPHNEQFF
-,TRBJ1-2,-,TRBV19,TGTGCCGGACCCGGGGGGCGCCGCTATGGCTACACCTTC,CAGPGGRRYGYTF
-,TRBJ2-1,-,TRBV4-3,TGCGCCAGCAGCCAAGAGACGGGACGGAACAATGAGCAGTTCTTC,CASSQETGRNNEQFF
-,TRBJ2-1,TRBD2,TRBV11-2,TGTGCCAGCAGCCCCGGGACTAGCGTCTACAATGAGCAGTTCTTC,CASSPGTSVYNEQFF
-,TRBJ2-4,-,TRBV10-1,TGCGCCAGCAGTGAGTCGCGGGACAATAAAAACATTCAGTACTTC,CASSESRDNKNIQYF
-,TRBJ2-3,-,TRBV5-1,TGCGCCAGCAGCTTGGGGAGGATAGATACGCAGTATTTT,CASSLGRIDTQYF
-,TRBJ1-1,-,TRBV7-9,TGTGCCAGCATCGTCGGGGGGGTCATGAACACTGAAGCTTTCTTT,CASIVGGVMNTEAFF
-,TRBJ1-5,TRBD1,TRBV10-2,TGCGCCAGCAGCCAGGGGGGGGATCAGCCCCAGCATTTT,CASSQGGDQPQHF